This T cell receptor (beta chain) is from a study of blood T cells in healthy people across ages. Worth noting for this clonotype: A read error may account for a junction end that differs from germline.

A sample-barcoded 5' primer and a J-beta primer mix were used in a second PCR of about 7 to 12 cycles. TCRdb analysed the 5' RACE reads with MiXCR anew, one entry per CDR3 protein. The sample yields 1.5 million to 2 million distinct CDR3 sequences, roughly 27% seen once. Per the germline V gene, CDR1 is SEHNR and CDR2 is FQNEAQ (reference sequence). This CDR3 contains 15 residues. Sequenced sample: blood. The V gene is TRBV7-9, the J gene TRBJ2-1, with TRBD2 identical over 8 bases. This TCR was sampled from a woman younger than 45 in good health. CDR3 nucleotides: TGTGCCTGCAGCCAAACCGGGACTAGGTACAATGAGCAGTTCTTC. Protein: CACSQTGTRYNEQFF.